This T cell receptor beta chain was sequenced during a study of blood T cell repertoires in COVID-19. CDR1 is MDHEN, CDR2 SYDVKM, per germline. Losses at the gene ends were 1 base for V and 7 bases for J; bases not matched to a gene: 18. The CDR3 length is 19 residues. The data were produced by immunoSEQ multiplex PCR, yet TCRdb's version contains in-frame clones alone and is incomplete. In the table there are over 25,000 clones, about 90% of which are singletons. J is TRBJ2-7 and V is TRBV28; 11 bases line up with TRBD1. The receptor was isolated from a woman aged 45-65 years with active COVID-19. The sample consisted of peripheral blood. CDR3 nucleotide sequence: TGTGCCAGCAGTTTATTAGGTCGGGGGAGGACAGGGGGCCCCAGGGAGCAGTACTTC. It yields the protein CASSLLGRGRTGGPREQYF. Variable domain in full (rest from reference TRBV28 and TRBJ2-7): DVKVTQSSRYLVKRTGEKVFLECVQDMDHENMFWYRQDPGLGLRLIYFSYDVKMKEKGDIPEGYSVSREKKERFSLILESASTNQTSMYLCASSLLGRGRTGGPREQYFGPGTRLTVT.